Following are 11 T cell receptor beta chains from one sample sequenced in a study of cytomegalovirus exposure and HLA in healthy donors (dated by TCRdb to the late 2010s). The protocol used for the library was the immunoSEQ multiplex PCR assay. The multiplex PCR relied on a mix of 60 forward primers for TCR Vbeta segments and 13 reverse primers for TCR Jbeta segments. TCRdb took over this immuneACCESS table, retaining in-frame rearrangements with V and J assigned. Such tables are incomplete; in checked studies, under half of the missing clones stem from an unresolved V gene, and the remainder is unexplained. For this sample there are about 120,000 clones; around three quarters appear just once. The top ten clonotypes cover 10% to 11% of the sample. Sample: PBMCs. The receptors stem from a man aged 40-50 years in good health and CMV-seropositive.

This clone was recorded a few times. The chain couples TRBV6-5 to TRBJ1-1; D is possibly TRBD1 (5 bases). CDR1 MNHEY and CDR2 SVGAGI come from the germline V gene. CDR3 length equals 15 residues. Trimming removed 2 bases from V and 5 bases from J, with 15 bases in between. The CDR3: CASSYAAGRGTEAFF. Written as DNA, the CDR3 is TGTGCCAGCAGTTACGCGGCAGGGCGGGGAACTGAAGCTTTCTTT.

The chain has TRBV4-1 and TRBJ1-6, with a weak D call TRBD1 (6 bases). Germline V CDR1 and CDR2: MGHRA, YSYEKL. With 1 base removed from V and 6 bases from J, the gap between germline ends came to 10 bases. The CDR3 totals 15 residues. CDR3 DNA: TGCGCCAGCAGCCAAGTAGCAGGGGTTAATTCACCCCTCCACTTT. Amino acids: CASSQVAGVNSPLHF.

The rearrangement links TRBV5-4 to TRBJ1-1, with TRBD1 identical over 7 bases. J gave up 0 bases and V 2 bases, and 7 bases lay outside the gene matches. The CDR3 is made up of 16 amino acids. The germline CDR1 and CDR2 sequences are SGHNT and YYREEE (reference sequence). In DNA, the CDR3 is TGTGCCAGCAGCTTTGGGGGACAGAGTTTGAACACTGAAGCTTTCTTT. Amino acids: CASSFGGQSLNTEAFF. Looking up the rest from reference TRBV5-4 and TRBJ1-1 gives the full variable domain: ETGVTQSPTHLIKTRGQQVTLRCSSQSGHNTVSWYQQALGQGPQFIFQYYREEENGRGNFPPRFSGLQFPNYSSELNVNALELDDSALYLCASSFGGQSLNTEAFFGQGTRLTVV.

The V and J genes are TRBV11-2 and TRBJ2-7; no clear D gene. V was shortened by 8 bases and J by 3 bases, with 8 bases between the two germline ends. The CDR3 contains 11 residues. CDR1 and CDR2 from the germline V gene are SGHAT and FQNNGV. The CDR3 sequence: CASGQYYEQYF. CDR3 sequence (DNA): TGTGCCAGCGGGCAATACTACGAGCAGTACTTC.

The chain joins TRBV6-6 to TRBJ2-7; weak D call: TRBD2 (5 bases). Germline CDR1 MNHNY, CDR2 SVGAGI (reference sequence). CDR3 length equals 15 residues. The V gene lost 2 bases and the J gene lost 6 bases, with 17 bases spanning the gap. DNA of the CDR3: TGTGCCAGCAGTTACACGGGAACCCAGTCTGCCGAGCAGTACTTC. Translation gives CASSYTGTQSAEQYF.

The genes are TRBV15 and TRBJ2-5; D may be TRBD1 (6 bases). Looked up from germline, CDR1 is LNHNV and CDR2 is YYDKDF (reference sequence). The CDR3 totals 15 residues. V dropped 5 bases and J dropped 0 bases, with 13 bases sitting between them. CDR3 in DNA: TGTGCCACCAGCGGCACAGGGAATTACCAAGAGACCCAGTACTTC. This gives the protein CATSGTGNYQETQYF. Together with reference TRBV15 and TRBJ2-5, the CDR3 gives the full variable domain: DAMVIQNPRYQVTQFGKPVTLSCSQTLNHNVMYWYQQKSSQAPKLLFHYYDKDFNNEADTPDNFQSRRPNTSFCFLDIRSPGLGDTAMYLCATSGTGNYQETQYFGPGTRLLVL.

The chain recombines TRBV28 with TRBJ1-2, with D unresolved. The germline gives CDR1 MDHEN, CDR2 SYDVKM. The CDR3 has 11 amino acids. With 2 bases removed from V and 8 bases from J, the gap between germline ends came to 6 bases. As DNA, the CDR3 is TGTGCCAGCAGTTTAGGGCTGGGCTACACCTTC. It specifies CASSLGLGYTF.

This chain links TRBV6-7 with TRBJ1-2, with 8 bases fitting TRBD1. TRBV6-7 is an ORF; its function is uncertain. Trimming at V came to 2 bases and at J to 4 bases, leaving 9 bases not matched to a gene. The CDR3 is 16 amino acids. The CDR3 region is CASSYQGQGGSYGYTF. The CDR3 DNA reads as TGTGCCAGCAGTTACCAAGGACAGGGTGGATCCTATGGCTACACCTTC.

V is TRBV5-1 and J is TRBJ2-1, with 7 bases aligning to TRBD1. V trimming: 4 bases; J trimming: 3 bases; junction bases outside the gene matches: 7. The germline gives CDR1 SGHRS, CDR2 YFSETQ. The CDR3 contains 15 residues. The CDR3 bases are TGCGCCAGCAGCGCAGACAGGGCCTACTACAATGAGCAGTTCTTC. This translates into CASSADRAYYNEQFF.

The chain is built from TRBV6-1 and TRBJ1-2, with unresolved D. The CDR3 has 15 amino acids. The germline gives CDR1 MNHNS, CDR2 SASEGT. Trimming removed 4 bases at V and 2 bases at J, with 14 bases between. The CDR3 loop reads CASSAEATFNYGYTF. Here the CDR3 DNA reads TGTGCCAGCAGTGCAGAGGCTACCTTCAACTATGGCTACACCTTC.

V is TRBV6-6 and J is TRBJ1-2; a possible D gene is TRBD1 (5 bases). The V and J ends lost 6 bases and 4 bases respectively, with 18 bases between them. Germline V gene lookup returns CDR1 MNHNY and CDR2 SVGAGI (reference sequence). The CDR3 runs to 15 residues. The CDR3 reads CASRSQGKQFYGYTF. DNA for the CDR3: TGTGCCAGCAGGAGTCAGGGAAAACAATTCTATGGCTACACCTTC.